This T cell receptor (beta chain) was identified during a study of blood T cell repertoires in COVID-19. Turning to the study itself: The study drew acute and convalescent COVID-19 samples from the United States, Italy and Spain. Sample material is recorded as cDNA or gDNA derived from T cells, B-cell-depleted T cells, or PBMCs.

This CDR3 is 13 amino acids long. V lost 1 base and J 5 bases, leaving 9 bases between the germline ends. Germline CDR1 reads LNHDA; CDR2 reads SQIVND (reference sequence). How the authors handled the data: It was from reference gene primer amplification that nucleated cell counts were estimated. Clones were sequenced by immunoSEQ multiplex PCR, and TCRdb holds only the in-frame ones, with some missing. V and J calls and clone size follow that table, whereas D and trimming were derived from the DNA. The sample includes around 100,000 clones, approximately 88% of them seen just once. The receptor was derived from a man in his sixties with COVID-19, enrolled during active disease. V is TRBV19 and J is TRBJ2-7, with D maybe TRBD2 (5 bases). Sequenced sample: peripheral blood. The CDR3, as DNA: TGTGCCAGTAGTATAGGCCCTAGCAACGAGCAGTACTTC. Translated, it gives CASSIGPSNEQYF.